The present T cell receptor beta chain was sequenced within a study of blood T cell repertoires in COVID-19. Study in general: COVID-19 samples from acute and convalescent phases originated in the United States, Italy and Spain. PBMCs, B-cell-depleted T cells, or T cells were the source of the cDNA or gDNA that made up the material.

This CDR3 spans 18 amino acids. Between the trimmed V and J ends, which lost 3 bases and 1 base, there was a span of 21 bases. Germline assignment: CDR1 MDHEN and CDR2 SYDVKM. In the original analysis: Using reference gene primer amplification, nucleated cell counts were estimated. The method was immunoSEQ multiplex PCR; TCRdb's version includes in-frame clones alone and lacks a portion of them. V and J calls and clone size follow that table, whereas D and trimming were derived from the DNA. The table includes approximately 280,000 clones, about nine tenths detected once. The sequencing input was peripheral blood. This rearrangement joins TRBV28 to TRBJ2-5; D perhaps matches TRBD1 (6 bases). The clonotype comes from a woman in her sixties or seventies with acute or convalescent COVID-19. The CDR3 spells CASSFPLTGTGSQETQYF. Written as DNA, the CDR3 is TGTGCCAGCAGTTTCCCTTTAACAGGGACGGGGAGCCAAGAGACCCAGTACTTC. Looking up the rest from reference TRBV28 and TRBJ2-5 gives the full variable domain: DVKVTQSSRYLVKRTGEKVFLECVQDMDHENMFWYRQDPGLGLRLIYFSYDVKMKEKGDIPEGYSVSREKKERFSLILESASTNQTSMYLCASSFPLTGTGSQETQYFGPGTRLLVL.